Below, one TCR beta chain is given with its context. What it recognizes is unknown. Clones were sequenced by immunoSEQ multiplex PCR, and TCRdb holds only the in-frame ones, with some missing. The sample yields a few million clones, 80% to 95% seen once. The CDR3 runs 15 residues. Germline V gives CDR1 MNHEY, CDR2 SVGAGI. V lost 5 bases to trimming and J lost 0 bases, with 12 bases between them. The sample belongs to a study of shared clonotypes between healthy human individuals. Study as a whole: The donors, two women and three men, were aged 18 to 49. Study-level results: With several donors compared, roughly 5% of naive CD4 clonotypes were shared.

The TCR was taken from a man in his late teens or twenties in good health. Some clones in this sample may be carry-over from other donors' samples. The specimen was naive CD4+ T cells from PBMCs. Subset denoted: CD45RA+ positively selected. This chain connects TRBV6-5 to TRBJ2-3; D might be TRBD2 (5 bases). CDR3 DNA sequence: TGTGCCAGCAGTAAGCCGGGATCTAGCACAGATACGCAGTATTTT. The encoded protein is CASSKPGSSTDTQYF.